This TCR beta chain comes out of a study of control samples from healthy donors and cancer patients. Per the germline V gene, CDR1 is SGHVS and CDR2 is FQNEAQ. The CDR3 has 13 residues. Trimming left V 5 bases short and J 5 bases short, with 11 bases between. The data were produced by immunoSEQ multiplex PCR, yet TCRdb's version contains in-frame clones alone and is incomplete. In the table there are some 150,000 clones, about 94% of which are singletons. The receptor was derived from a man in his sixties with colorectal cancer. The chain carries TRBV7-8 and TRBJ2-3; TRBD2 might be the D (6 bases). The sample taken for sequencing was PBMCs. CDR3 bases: TGTGCCAGCAGCACCCATAGCGGAGATACGCAGTATTTT. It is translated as CASSTHSGDTQYF.